The 5 T cell receptor beta chains below were found in one sample sequenced in a study of blood T cell repertoires in COVID-19. TCRdb keeps only in-frame clones here, not all; method: immunoSEQ multiplex PCR. The sample has 250,000 to 300,000 clones, nearly 90% seen once. Sequencing was carried out using PBMCs or T cells enriched from blood (not recorded which). The source of these receptors is a woman aged 60 to 75 who had recovered from COVID-19.

The chain is built from TRBV7-2 and TRBJ2-2; 7 bases are shared with TRBD2. Germline V CDR1 and CDR2: SGHTA, FQGNSA. This CDR3 is built from 15 residues. V gave up 6 bases and J gave up 4 bases; unmatched junction bases: 8. As DNA, the CDR3 is TGTGCCAGCAGTAGGGGACTACCCGGCACCGGGGAGCTGTTTTTT. This encodes CASSRGLPGTGELFF.

The J gene is TRBJ2-1, the V gene TRBV24-1, with D possibly being TRBD2 (5 bases). CDR1 and CDR2 from the germline V gene are KGHDR and SFDVKD. The length of the CDR3 is 13 residues. V shed 3 bases and J shed 10 bases, with 12 bases lying between them. This chain's CDR3 is CATSDPGFQEQFF. The CDR3, as DNA: TGTGCCACCAGTGATCCGGGATTTCAGGAGCAGTTCTTC.

This chain links TRBV7-6 with TRBJ1-6, with D hard to call. Germline CDR1 and CDR2: SGHVS and FNYEAQ. This CDR3 is built from 13 residues. Trimming stripped 1 base from V and 8 bases from J, with 6 bases between. The CDR3 reads CASSLVDYSPLHF. CDR3 in DNA: TGTGCCAGCAGCTTAGTAGATTATTCACCCCTCCACTTT.

This clone has only a few counts. The chain has TRBV5-1 and TRBJ2-6; the match to TRBD1 covers 8 bases. CDR3 length: 15 amino acids. The V segment lost 4 bases and the J segment 4 bases; nucleotides outside the gene matches: 4. The V gene's germline CDR1 is SGHRS and CDR2 YFSETQ. The chain's CDR3 is CASSPGGFGANVLTF. The CDR3 DNA sequence: TGCGCCAGCAGCCCAGGGGGCTTCGGGGCCAACGTCCTGACTTTC.

The chain links TRBV10-2 to TRBJ2-2; 7 nucleotides agree with TRBD2. Trimming removed 5 bases from V and 5 bases from J; junction bases left unmatched: 8. This CDR3 is 15 amino acids long. Per germline, CDR1 WSHSY and CDR2 SAAADI. The CDR3 is CASSPPGLPTGELFF. The CDR3 coding sequence is TGCGCCAGCAGTCCTCCGGGACTACCTACCGGGGAGCTGTTTTTT.